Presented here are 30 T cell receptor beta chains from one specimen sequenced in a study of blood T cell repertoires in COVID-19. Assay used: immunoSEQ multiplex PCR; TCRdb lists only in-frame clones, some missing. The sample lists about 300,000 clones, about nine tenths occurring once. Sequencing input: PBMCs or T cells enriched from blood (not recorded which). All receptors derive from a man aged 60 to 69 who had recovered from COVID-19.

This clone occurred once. In nucleotides, the CDR3 is TGTGCCAGCAGCCAAGCAGCGCTCGGTGGCTACACCTTC. Its protein product is CASSQAALGGYTF. The rearrangement joins TRBV3-1 (or the pseudogene TRBV3-2) to TRBJ1-2, with D hard to call. V was trimmed by 1 base and J by 7 bases, leaving 10 bases between them. Germline V gene sequence: CDR1 LGHDT, CDR2 YNNKEL (reference sequence). The CDR3 extends over 13 amino acids.

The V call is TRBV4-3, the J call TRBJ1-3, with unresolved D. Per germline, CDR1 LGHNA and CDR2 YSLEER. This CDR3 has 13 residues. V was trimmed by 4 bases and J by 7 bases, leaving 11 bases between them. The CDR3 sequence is CASSRGSTNTIYF. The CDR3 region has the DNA TGCGCCAGCAGCCGAGGCTCCACGAACACCATATATTTT.

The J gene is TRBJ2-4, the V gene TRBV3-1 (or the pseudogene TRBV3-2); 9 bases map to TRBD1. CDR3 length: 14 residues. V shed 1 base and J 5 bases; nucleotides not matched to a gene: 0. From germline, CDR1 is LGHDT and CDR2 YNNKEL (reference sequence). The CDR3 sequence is CASSQGQGENIQYF. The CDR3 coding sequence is TGTGCCAGCAGCCAAGGACAGGGGGAAAACATTCAGTACTTC.

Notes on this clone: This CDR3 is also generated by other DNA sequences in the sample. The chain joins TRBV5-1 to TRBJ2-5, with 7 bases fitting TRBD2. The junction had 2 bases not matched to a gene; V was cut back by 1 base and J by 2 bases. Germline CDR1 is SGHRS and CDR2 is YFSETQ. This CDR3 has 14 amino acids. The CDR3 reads CASSLTGGQETQYF. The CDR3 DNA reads TGCGCCAGCAGCTTGACGGGGGGACAAGAGACCCAGTACTTC.

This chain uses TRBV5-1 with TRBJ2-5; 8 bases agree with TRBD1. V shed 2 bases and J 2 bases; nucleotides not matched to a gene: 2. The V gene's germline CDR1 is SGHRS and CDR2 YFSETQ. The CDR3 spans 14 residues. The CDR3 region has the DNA TGCGCCAGCAGCTTCAGGACAGGGCAAGAGACCCAGTACTTC. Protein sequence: CASSFRTGQETQYF.

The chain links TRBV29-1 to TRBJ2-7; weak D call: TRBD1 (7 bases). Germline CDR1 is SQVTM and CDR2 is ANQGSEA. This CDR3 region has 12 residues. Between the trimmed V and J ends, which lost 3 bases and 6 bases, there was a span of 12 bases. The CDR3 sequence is CSVEQGGPEQYF. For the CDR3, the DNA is TGCAGCGTTGAGCAGGGGGGTCCCGAGCAGTACTTC.

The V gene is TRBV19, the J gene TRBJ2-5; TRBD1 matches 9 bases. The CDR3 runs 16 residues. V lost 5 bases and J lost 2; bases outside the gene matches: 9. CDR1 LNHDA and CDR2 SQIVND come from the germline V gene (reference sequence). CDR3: CASSPPPGTGQETQYF. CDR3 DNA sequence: TGTGCCAGTAGTCCCCCACCCGGGACAGGGCAAGAGACCCAGTACTTC. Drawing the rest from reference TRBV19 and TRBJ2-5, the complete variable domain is DGGITQSPKYLFRKEGQNVTLSCEQNLNHDAMYWYRQDPGQGLRLIYYSQIVNDFQKGDIAEGYSVSREKKESFPLTVTSAQKNPTAFYLCASSPPPGTGQETQYFGPGTRLLVL.

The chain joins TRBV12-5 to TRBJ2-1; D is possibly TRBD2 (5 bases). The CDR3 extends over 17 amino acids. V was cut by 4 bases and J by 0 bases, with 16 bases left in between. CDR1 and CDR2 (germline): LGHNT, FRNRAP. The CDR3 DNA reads TGTGCTAGTGGTTCGACCGGTGGAGCGGACTCCTACAATGAGCAGTTCTTC. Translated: CASGSTGGADSYNEQFF.

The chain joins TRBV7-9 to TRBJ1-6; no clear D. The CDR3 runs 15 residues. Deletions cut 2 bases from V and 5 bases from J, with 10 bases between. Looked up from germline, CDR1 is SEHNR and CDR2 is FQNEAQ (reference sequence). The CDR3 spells CASSLRRRDNSPLHF. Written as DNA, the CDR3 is TGTGCCAGCAGCTTAAGACGGCGGGATAATTCACCCCTCCACTTT.

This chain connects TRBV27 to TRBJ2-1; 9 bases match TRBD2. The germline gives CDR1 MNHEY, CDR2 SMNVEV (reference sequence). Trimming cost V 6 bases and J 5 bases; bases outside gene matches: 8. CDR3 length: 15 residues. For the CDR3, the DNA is TGTGCCAGCAGCCTTAGCGGGAGTAGGAACAATGAGCAGTTCTTC. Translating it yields CASSLSGSRNNEQFF.

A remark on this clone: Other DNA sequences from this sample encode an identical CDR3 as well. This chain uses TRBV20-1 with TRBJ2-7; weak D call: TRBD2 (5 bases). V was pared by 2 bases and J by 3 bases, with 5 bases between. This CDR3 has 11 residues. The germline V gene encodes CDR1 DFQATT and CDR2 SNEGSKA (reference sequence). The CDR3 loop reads CSARRGYEQYF. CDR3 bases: TGCAGTGCTAGACGGGGCTACGAGCAGTACTTC.

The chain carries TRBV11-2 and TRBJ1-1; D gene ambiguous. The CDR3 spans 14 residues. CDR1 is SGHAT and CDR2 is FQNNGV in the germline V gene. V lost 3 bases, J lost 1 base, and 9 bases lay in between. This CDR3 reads CASSFLYRNTEAFF. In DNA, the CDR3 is TGTGCCAGCAGCTTTTTATACAGGAACACTGAAGCTTTCTTT.

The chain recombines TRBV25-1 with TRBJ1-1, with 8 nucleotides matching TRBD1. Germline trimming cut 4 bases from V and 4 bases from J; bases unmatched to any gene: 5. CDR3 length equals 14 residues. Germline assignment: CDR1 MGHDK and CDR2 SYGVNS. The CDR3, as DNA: TGTGCCAGCAGTGCGACAGGGGTTGGCACTGAAGCTTTCTTT. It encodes CASSATGVGTEAFF.

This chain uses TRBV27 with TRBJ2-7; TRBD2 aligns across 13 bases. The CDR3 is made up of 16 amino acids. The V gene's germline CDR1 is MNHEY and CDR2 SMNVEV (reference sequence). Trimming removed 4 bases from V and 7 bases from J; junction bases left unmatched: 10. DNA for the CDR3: TGTGCCAGCAGTTCGCCACTAGCGGGGGGGGTTGGGGAGCAGTACTTC. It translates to CASSSPLAGGVGEQYF.

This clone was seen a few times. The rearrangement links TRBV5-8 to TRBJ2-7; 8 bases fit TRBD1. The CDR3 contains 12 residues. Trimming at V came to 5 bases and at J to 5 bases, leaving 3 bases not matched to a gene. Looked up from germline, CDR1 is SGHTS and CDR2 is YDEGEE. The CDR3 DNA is TGTGCCAGCAGAGACAGGGGCGACGAGCAGTACTTC. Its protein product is CASRDRGDEQYF.

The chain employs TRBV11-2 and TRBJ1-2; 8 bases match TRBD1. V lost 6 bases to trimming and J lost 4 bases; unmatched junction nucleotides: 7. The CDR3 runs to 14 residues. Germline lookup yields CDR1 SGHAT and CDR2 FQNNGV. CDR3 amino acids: CASSPDRVPYGYTF. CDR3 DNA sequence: TGTGCCAGCAGTCCGGACAGGGTACCCTATGGCTACACCTTC.

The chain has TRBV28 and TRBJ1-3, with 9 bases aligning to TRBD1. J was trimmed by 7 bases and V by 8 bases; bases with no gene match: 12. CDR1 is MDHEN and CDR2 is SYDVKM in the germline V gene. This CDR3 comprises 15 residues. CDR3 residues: CASSSAGTGSNTIYF. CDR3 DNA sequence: TGTGCCAGCTCCTCCGCCGGGACAGGGTCTAACACCATATATTTT.

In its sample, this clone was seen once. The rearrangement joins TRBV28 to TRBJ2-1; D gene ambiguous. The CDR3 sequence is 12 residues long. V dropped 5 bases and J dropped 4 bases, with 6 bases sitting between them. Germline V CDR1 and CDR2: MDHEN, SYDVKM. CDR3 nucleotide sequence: TGTGCCAGCAGTCGGTTATACAATGAGCAGTTCTTC. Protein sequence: CASSRLYNEQFF.

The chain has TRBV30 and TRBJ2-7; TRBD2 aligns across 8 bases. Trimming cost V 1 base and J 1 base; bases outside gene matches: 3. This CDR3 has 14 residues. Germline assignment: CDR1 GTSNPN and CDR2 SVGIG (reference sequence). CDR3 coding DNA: TGTGCCTGGAGTGAGGCTAGCGGGTCCTACGAGCAGTACTTC. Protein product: CAWSEASGSYEQYF.

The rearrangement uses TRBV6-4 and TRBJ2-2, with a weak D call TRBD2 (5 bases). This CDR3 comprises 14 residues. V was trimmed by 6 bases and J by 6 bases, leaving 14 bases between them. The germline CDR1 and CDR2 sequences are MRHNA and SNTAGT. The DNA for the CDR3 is TGTGCCAGCAGCGGCGGAATGGAGGCCGGGGAGCTGTTTTTT. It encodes CASSGGMEAGELFF.

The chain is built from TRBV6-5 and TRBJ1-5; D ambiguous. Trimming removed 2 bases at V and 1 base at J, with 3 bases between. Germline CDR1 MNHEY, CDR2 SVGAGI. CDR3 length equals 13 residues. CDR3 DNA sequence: TGTGCCAGCAGTTACGAGAGCAATCAGCCCCAGCATTTT. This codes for CASSYESNQPQHF.

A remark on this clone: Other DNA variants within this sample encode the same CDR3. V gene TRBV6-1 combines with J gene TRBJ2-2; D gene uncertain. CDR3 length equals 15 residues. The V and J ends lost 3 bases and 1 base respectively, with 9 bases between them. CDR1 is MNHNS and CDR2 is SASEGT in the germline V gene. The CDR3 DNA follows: TGTGCCAGCAGTGAGCAGCGCCGGAACACCGGGGAGCTGTTTTTT. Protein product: CASSEQRRNTGELFF.

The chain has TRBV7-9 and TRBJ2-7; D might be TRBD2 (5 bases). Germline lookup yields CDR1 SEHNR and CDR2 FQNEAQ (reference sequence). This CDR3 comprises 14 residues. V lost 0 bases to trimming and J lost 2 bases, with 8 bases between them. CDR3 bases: TGTGCCAGCAGCTTAGCTGAGGGTGCCTACGAGCAGTACTTC. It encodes CASSLAEGAYEQYF.

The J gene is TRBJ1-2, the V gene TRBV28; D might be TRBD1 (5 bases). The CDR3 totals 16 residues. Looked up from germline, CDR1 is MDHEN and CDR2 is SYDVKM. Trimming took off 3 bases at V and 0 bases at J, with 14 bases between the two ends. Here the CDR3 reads CASSLGQEPTNYGYTF. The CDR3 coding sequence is TGTGCCAGCAGTTTGGGGCAGGAACCTACTAACTATGGCTACACCTTC.

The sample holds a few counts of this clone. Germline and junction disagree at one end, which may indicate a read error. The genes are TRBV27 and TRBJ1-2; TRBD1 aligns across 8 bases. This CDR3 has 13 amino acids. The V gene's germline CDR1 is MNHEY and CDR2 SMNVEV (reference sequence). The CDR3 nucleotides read TGTGCCAGCAGTTTTTCGACAGGGGCGACACAGCACTTC. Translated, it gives CASSFSTGATQHF.

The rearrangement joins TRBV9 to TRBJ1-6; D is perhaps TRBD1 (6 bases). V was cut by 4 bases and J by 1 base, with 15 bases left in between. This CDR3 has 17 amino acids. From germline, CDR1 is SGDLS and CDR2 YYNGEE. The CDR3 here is CASSQGQGRSYNSPLHF. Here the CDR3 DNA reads TGTGCCAGCAGCCAAGGGCAGGGGCGTTCCTATAATTCACCCCTCCACTTT.

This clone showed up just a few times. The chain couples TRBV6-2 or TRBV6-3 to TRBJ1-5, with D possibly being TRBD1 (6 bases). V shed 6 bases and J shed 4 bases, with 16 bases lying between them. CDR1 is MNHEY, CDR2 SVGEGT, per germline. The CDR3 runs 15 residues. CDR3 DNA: TGTGCCAGCAGCCCTACAGGGTTCGGGAATCAGCCCCAGCATTTT. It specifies CASSPTGFGNQPQHF.

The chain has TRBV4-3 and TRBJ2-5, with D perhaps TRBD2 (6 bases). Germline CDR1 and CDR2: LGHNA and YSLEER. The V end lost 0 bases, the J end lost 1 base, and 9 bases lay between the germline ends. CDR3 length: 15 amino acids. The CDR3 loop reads CASSQDLGGQETQYF. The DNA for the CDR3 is TGCGCCAGCAGCCAAGATCTGGGGGGCCAAGAGACCCAGTACTTC.

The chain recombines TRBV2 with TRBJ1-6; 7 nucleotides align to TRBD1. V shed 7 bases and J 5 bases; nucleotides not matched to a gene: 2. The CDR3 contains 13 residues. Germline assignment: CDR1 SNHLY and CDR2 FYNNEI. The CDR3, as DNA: TGTGCCAGCATCACAGGGGATAATTCACCCCTCCACTTT. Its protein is CASITGDNSPLHF.

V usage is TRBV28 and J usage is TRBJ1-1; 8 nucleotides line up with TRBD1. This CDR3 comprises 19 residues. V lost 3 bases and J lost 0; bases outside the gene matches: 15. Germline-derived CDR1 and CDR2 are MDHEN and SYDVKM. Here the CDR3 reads CASSFVRSRGLYMNTEAFF. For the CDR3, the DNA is TGTGCCAGCAGTTTCGTACGATCCAGGGGGCTTTATATGAACACTGAAGCTTTCTTT.